This TCR beta chain was recorded in a study of T-cell memory formation after mild COVID-19. Broader study findings: Contracting CD4+ clones sat mainly in CM and EM; CD8+ in EMRA. From day 15 to 85, contracting clones were balanced between CD4 and CD8, whereas later expanders leaned toward CD4+. Certain responding clones were present in pre-infection memory, suggesting participation of cross-reactive memory.

TCRdb recomputed calls from the 5' RACE reads with MiXCR, one row per CDR3 protein. Here the sample spans 200,000 to 250,000 distinct CDR3 sequences, 9% to 10% being singletons. To note about this clonotype: Its cognate antigen is unknown.

This sequence originates from a man younger than 30 who had mild COVID-19 (a few samples of this study predate the infection). Cell type and time point are not known. The specimen sequenced was PBMCs or a T cell subset sorted from them (not recorded which).

The DNA for the CDR3 is TGTGCCAGCAGCCTTTGGGGCGCGAACACAGATACGCAGTATTTT. It yields the protein CASSLWGANTDTQYF. V usage is TRBV14 and J usage is TRBJ2-3, with D perhaps TRBD1 (5 bases). Germline V CDR1 and CDR2: SGHDN, FVKESK. V was clipped by 4 bases and J by 2 bases, with 13 bases between them. The CDR3 totals 15 residues.